This is a list of T cell receptor beta chains from one sample in a study of identical twins. TCRdb re-called the 5' RACE reads through MiXCR, storing one row per CDR3 protein. The sample gives 550,000 to 700,000 distinct CDR3 sequences, around 9.6% of which show up once; roughly 3% is in the top ten. These sequences were also reported in another study, on yellow fever vaccine responses in identical twins.

Sequencing used PBMCs. The receptors originated from a woman between 18 and 30 years old in good health. The CDR3 runs from the conserved cysteine through the conserved F or W. Fields, in order: D gene, clone size, J gene, V gene, CDR3 protein, CDR3 DNA. A D gene is named only where the DNA matches it firmly. Some rows have no size entry. The others give once, few or many, or a class for an expanded clone.

TRBD1 few TRBJ2-5 TRBV30 CAWSVGLQGPEETQYF TGTGCCTGGAGTGTGGGGCTACAGGGGCCGGAAGAGACCCAGTACTTC
. many TRBJ2-1 TRBV7-2 CASSLGVSGGVYEQFF TGTGCCAGCAGCTTAGGGGTGTCGGGTGGGGTCTATGAGCAGTTCTTC
TRBD1 few TRBJ1-6 TRBV6-1 CASRGPGQGNKNSPLHF TGTGCCAGCAGGGGGCCCGGACAGGGGAATAAGAATTCACCCCTCCACTTT
TRBD2 many TRBJ2-1 TRBV7-2 CASSRPAGGMNNEQFF TGTGCCAGCAGCCGCCCAGCGGGGGGGATGAACAATGAGCAGTTCTTC
TRBD1 . TRBJ2-1 TRBV27 CASSFSWTGDNEQFF TGTGCCAGCAGTTTTTCGTGGACAGGGGACAATGAGCAGTTCTTC
TRBD2 . TRBJ2-1 TRBV20-1 CSARLAGVREQFF TGCAGTGCTCGACTAGCGGGAGTCCGTGAGCAGTTCTTC
TRBD2 many TRBJ2-5 TRBV20-1 CSARAGSGSSETQYF TGCAGTGCTAGAGCTGGTAGCGGGAGCTCAGAGACCCAGTACTTC
TRBD1 . TRBJ2-6 TRBV12-3/TRBV12-4 CASISPEGQGFSGANVLTF TGTGCCAGTATCTCACCGGAGGGACAGGGTTTTAGTGGGGCCAACGTCCTGACTTTC
TRBD2 few TRBJ2-3 TRBV7-3 CASSLSFRWAAGGPDTQYF TGTGCCAGCAGCTTAAGTTTTAGATGGGCAGCGGGGGGGCCAGATACGCAGTATTTT
. . TRBJ2-1 TRBV5-1 CASSLVSRGGNEQFF TGCGCCAGCAGCTTGGTCAGCCGGGGAGGCAATGAGCAGTTCTTC
TRBD1 many TRBJ2-5 TRBV12-3/TRBV12-4 CASSRQGLGETQYF TGTGCCAGCAGCCGACAGGGATTGGGAGAGACCCAGTACTTC
. many TRBJ2-1 TRBV14 CASSPPGDYNEQFF TGTGCCAGCAGCCCGCCCGGGGATTACAATGAGCAGTTCTTC
TRBD1 many TRBJ1-5 TRBV7-2 CASSQRTGGDQPQHF TGTGCCAGCAGCCAAAGGACAGGGGGGGATCAGCCCCAGCATTTT
. . TRBJ1-1 TRBV20-1 CSANILSTEAFF TGCAGTGCAAACATCCTAAGCACTGAAGCTTTCTTT
TRBD2 few TRBJ2-1 TRBV5-1 CASSRQLAGGLSDEQFF TGCGCCAGCAGCCGACAACTAGCGGGGGGCCTATCCGATGAGCAGTTCTTC
. few TRBJ2-3 TRBV20-1 CSARAPPGDTQYF TGCAGTGCTAGAGCCCCCCCAGGCGATACGCAGTATTTT
TRBD1 few TRBJ1-6 TRBV20-1 CSARGQGGFYNSPLHF TGCAGTGCTAGAGGACAGGGAGGGTTCTATAATTCACCCCTCCACTTT
TRBD1 many TRBJ2-7 TRBV5-1 CASSINGQGIYEQYF TGCGCCAGCAGCATAAACGGACAGGGTATTTACGAGCAGTACTTC
. once TRBJ2-5 TRBV20-1 CSARGPKSGVETQYF TGCAGTGCTAGAGGCCCTAAATCGGGGGTGGAGACCCAGTACTTC
. few TRBJ2-3 TRBV11-2 CASSSLALGTDTQYF TGTGCCAGCAGCTCCTTAGCACTAGGCACAGATACGCAGTATTTT
TRBD1 . TRBJ2-7 TRBV19 CASSSWTGEGLHEQYF TGTGCCAGTAGTTCCTGGACAGGGGAGGGGCTCCACGAGCAGTACTTC
TRBD2 few TRBJ2-4 TRBV12-3/TRBV12-4 CASSLAAGLAKNIQYF TGTGCCAGCAGTTTAGCAGCGGGACTAGCCAAAAACATTCAGTACTTC
TRBD2 . TRBJ2-7 TRBV11-2 CASSLFSGVNYEQYF TGTGCCAGCAGCTTGTTTAGCGGGGTAAACTACGAGCAGTACTTC